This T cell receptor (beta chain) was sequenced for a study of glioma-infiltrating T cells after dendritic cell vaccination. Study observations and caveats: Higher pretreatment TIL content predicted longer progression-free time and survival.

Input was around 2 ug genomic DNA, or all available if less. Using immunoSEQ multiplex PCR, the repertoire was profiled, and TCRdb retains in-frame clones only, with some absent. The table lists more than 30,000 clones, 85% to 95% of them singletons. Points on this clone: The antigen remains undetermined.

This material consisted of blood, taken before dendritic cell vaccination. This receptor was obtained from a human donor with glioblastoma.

The CDR3 nucleotides read TGTGCCAGCAGTTACTCCGCAGCGGTAAGCGAGCAGTACTTC. This sequence encodes CASSYSAAVSEQYF. The chain couples TRBV6-5 to TRBJ2-7, with D perhaps TRBD2 (5 bases). Between the trimmed V and J ends, which lost 0 bases and 6 bases, there was a span of 12 bases. The CDR3 totals 14 residues. Germline values: CDR1 MNHEY, CDR2 SVGAGI.